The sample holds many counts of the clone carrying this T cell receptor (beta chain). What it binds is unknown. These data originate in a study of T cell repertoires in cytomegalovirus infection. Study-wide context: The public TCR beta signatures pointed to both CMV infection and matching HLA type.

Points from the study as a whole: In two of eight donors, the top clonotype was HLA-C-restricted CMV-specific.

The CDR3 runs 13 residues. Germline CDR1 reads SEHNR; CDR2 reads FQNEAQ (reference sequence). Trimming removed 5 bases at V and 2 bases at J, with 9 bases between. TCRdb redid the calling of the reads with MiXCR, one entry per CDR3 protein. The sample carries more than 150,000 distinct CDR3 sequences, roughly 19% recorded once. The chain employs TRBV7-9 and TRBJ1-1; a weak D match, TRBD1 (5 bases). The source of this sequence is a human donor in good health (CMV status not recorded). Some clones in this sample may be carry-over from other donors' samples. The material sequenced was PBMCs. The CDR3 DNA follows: TGTGCCAGCAGCGGGGACGTCAACACTGAAGCTTTCTTT. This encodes CASSGDVNTEAFF.